This T cell receptor beta chain was sequenced during a study of T-cell reconstitution after alpha-beta-depleted transplantation in children. TCRbeta library preparation incorporated unique molecular identifiers. TCRdb re-called the PCR reads through MiXCR, storing one row per CDR3 protein. The sample shows about 310,000 distinct CDR3 sequences, over 20% of them seen only once. This clonotype showed up just a few times. The clonotype was recovered from a male patient aged 10-17 years who had a stem cell transplant for acute lymphoblastic leukemia, so the T cells may come from the graft donor. Sequenced material: PBMCs, mostly from graft donor cells, taken 180 days after TCRalphabeta/CD19-depleted stem cell transplant.

The CDR3 coding sequence is TGTGCCAGCAGTTATAGCCAATGGGGAGAGACCCAGTACTTC. Translating it yields CASSYSQWGETQYF. The genes are TRBV6-5 and TRBJ2-5; the D is unclear. V was shortened by 3 bases and J by 4 bases, with 12 bases between the two germline ends. This CDR3 has 14 amino acids. Germline lookup yields CDR1 MNHEY and CDR2 SVGAGI.